These 31 T cell receptor beta chains share one sample of origin, sequenced in a study of blood T cells in healthy people across ages. Using a J-beta primer mix together with a sample-barcoded 5' primer, a second PCR was run for roughly 6 to 11 cycles. TCRdb independently ran MiXCR on the 5' RACE reads; one entry per CDR3 protein. This table holds some 1.6 million distinct CDR3 sequences, roughly 32% found once. The sequenced sample consisted of blood. Receptors originate from a woman aged 25-40 years in good health.

The CDR3 region is CASSKGVGKTQYF. As DNA, the CDR3 is TGTGCCAGCAGCAAGGGGGTTGGTAAGACCCAGTACTTC. V is TRBV21-1 and J is TRBJ2-5; the listed D gene, TRBD1, was not tested against the DNA. TRBV21-1 has pseudogene status. The CDR3 totals 13 residues.

The V gene is TRBV10-3, the J gene TRBJ2-1, with D tentatively TRBD1 or TRBD2 (5 bases each). CDR3 length equals 13 residues. Trimming left V 4 bases short and J 2 bases short, with 6 bases between. CDR1 and CDR2 (germline): ENHRY, SYGVKD. This CDR3 is CAISGDAYNEQFF. DNA for the CDR3: TGTGCCATCAGTGGGGACGCCTACAATGAGCAGTTCTTC.

This clonotype was observed once. This sequence joins TRBV30 and TRBJ2-2; D unclear. CDR1 and CDR2 from the germline V gene are GTSNPN and SVGIG (reference sequence). The CDR3 consists of 15 residues. V lost 1 base, J lost 3 bases, and 12 bases lay in between. The CDR3 DNA is TGTGCCTGGAGTGCCGGTGCTTTCCACACCGGGGAGCTGTTTTTT. As protein: CAWSAGAFHTGELFF.

This chain's CDR3 is CASSQMPDSRYEQYF. Here the CDR3 DNA reads TGTGCCAGCAGCCAGATGCCCGACAGTCGCTACGAGCAGTACTTC. The rearrangement links TRBV3-1 to TRBJ2-7; maybe TRBD1 (5 bases). There are 15 residues in the CDR3. Trimming left V 3 bases short and J 3 bases short, with 15 bases between. Germline V gene sequence: CDR1 LGHDT, CDR2 YNNKEL (reference sequence).

The V call is TRBV7-2, the J call TRBJ1-1; no clear D gene. CDR3 length: 15 amino acids. V was shortened by 5 bases and J by 0 bases, with 13 bases between the two germline ends. In germline, CDR1 is SGHTA, CDR2 FQGNSA. The chain's CDR3 is CASSLLGVMNTEAFF. CDR3 coding DNA: TGTGCCAGCAGCCTCCTGGGTGTTATGAACACTGAAGCTTTCTTT.

There are many counts of this clonotype. V is TRBV9 and J is TRBJ1-1; 7 bases match TRBD1. After removal of 3 bases from V and 6 bases from J, the junction contained 5 bases not matched to a gene. The CDR3 sequence is 13 residues long. Germline values: CDR1 SGDLS, CDR2 YYNGEE. The CDR3 sequence: CASSADRDAEAFF. The CDR3 nucleotides read TGTGCCAGCAGCGCCGACAGGGACGCTGAAGCTTTCTTT.

This clonotype was recorded many times. This chain links TRBV6-4 with TRBJ2-1; no clear D. The CDR3 has 16 residues. The ends were cut back, 4 bases at V and 2 bases at J, with 15 bases in the middle. CDR1 is MRHNA, CDR2 SNTAGT, per germline. The CDR3 is CASSGKRSLPYNEQFF. CDR3 bases: TGTGCCAGCAGTGGGAAGCGCTCTTTACCCTACAATGAGCAGTTCTTC.

A few counts support this clonotype. This chain joins TRBV6-6 and TRBJ1-2, with D tentatively TRBD1 (5 bases). CDR1 is MNHNY, CDR2 SVGAGI, per germline (reference sequence). The CDR3 totals 13 residues. V lost 2 bases and J lost 8, with 12 bases in between. The CDR3 protein is CASSYGKGTGYTF. DNA for the CDR3: TGTGCCAGCAGTTACGGGAAGGGGACGGGCTACACCTTC.

The chain employs TRBV14 and TRBJ1-5, with D tentatively TRBD1 (5 bases). There are 13 residues in the CDR3. Trimming took 4 bases from V and 9 from J, leaving 13 bases between them. CDR1 is SGHDN and CDR2 is FVKESK in the germline V gene. The DNA for the CDR3 is TGTGCCAGCAGCCTAGGGACGCGGGGGCCCCAGCATTTT. It encodes CASSLGTRGPQHF.

This sequence joins TRBV12-3 or TRBV12-4 and TRBJ1-1, with D perhaps matching TRBD1 (6 bases). CDR3 length equals 16 residues. V shed 7 bases and J shed 4 bases, with 22 bases lying between them. The chain's CDR3 is CASKQAQGVGGTEAFF. CDR3 nucleotides: TGTGCCAGCAAGCAAGCACAGGGTGTGGGTGGCACTGAAGCTTTCTTT.

This sequence joins TRBV4-1 and TRBJ2-7, with D tentatively TRBD1 (5 bases). The germline V and J ends were trimmed by 1 base and 5 bases, with 15 bases remaining between them. Germline V CDR1 and CDR2: MGHRA, YSYEKL. This CDR3 contains 15 residues. Here the CDR3 reads CASSQVQGKRNEQYF. The DNA for the CDR3 is TGCGCCAGCAGCCAAGTGCAGGGTAAGAGAAACGAGCAGTACTTC.

This clonotype was detected only once. V and J are TRBV30 and TRBJ2-1; TRBD2 aligns across 7 bases. Germline loops: CDR1 GTSNPN, CDR2 SVGIG (reference sequence). This CDR3 is built from 14 residues. The V segment lost 6 bases and the J segment 3 bases; nucleotides outside the gene matches: 8. CDR3 DNA sequence: TGTGCCTGCCCAGGGCGGGGGATCTACAATGAGCAGTTCTTC. It encodes CACPGRGIYNEQFF.

The V gene is TRBV7-8, the J gene TRBJ2-1; D gene uncertain. Germline-derived CDR1 and CDR2 are SGHVS and FQNEAQ. Trimming cost V 1 base and J 8 bases, with 6 bases left between them. The CDR3 is 12 residues long. The CDR3 DNA is TGTGCCAGCAGCTTAGGGCTATATGAGCAGTTCTTC. The encoded protein is CASSLGLYEQFF. Looking up the rest from reference TRBV7-8 and TRBJ2-1 gives the full variable domain: GAGVSQSPRYKVAKRGQDVALRCDPISGHVSLFWYQQALGQGPEFLTYFQNEAQLDKSGLPSDRFFAERPEGSVSTLKIQRTQQEDSAVYLCASSLGLYEQFFGPGTRLTVL.

The chain links TRBV6-6 to TRBJ2-5, with D tentatively TRBD2 (6 bases). The better agreement between TRBJ2-7 and the DNA end casts doubt on the J call. Germline CDR1 MNHNY, CDR2 SVGAGI (reference sequence). CDR3 length equals 15 residues. CDR3 DNA: TGTGCCAGCAGTTACTCGAGCGGTTGGAGGGACGAGCAGTACTTC. As protein: CASSYSSGWRDEQYF.

V gene TRBV13 combines with J gene TRBJ2-5, with D possibly being TRBD1 or TRBD2 (6 bases each). V was clipped by 6 bases and J by 5 bases, with 25 bases between them. Germline assignment: CDR1 PRHDT and CDR2 FYEKMQ (reference sequence). The CDR3 contains 17 residues. CDR3 DNA: TGTGCCAGCAGTCTATCGGCGAGGGGGGCGGGGAAGGAGACCCAGTACTTC. Translation gives CASSLSARGAGKETQYF.

The table lists this clonotype with a few counts. The chain carries TRBV29-1 and TRBJ2-3; D call uncertain. The CDR3 loop spans 13 amino acids. The V gene's germline CDR1 is SQVTM and CDR2 ANQGSEA. V lost 2 bases to trimming and J lost 5 bases, with 11 bases between them. Here the CDR3 DNA reads TGCAGCGTTGAAATAGAGGCTGGAGATACGCAGTATTTT. It encodes CSVEIEAGDTQYF.

The rearrangement joins TRBV6-1 to TRBJ2-3; D possibly uses TRBD1 or TRBD2 (6 bases each). This CDR3 region has 15 residues. Germline CDR1 is MNHNS and CDR2 is SASEGT. Between the trimmed V and J ends, which lost 0 bases and 6 bases, there was a span of 13 bases. The CDR3 spells CASSEALRGRDTQYF. The CDR3 bases are TGTGCCAGCAGTGAAGCGCTTCGGGGGCGGGATACGCAGTATTTT.

This clonotype showed up just a few times. This chain uses TRBV2 with TRBJ2-7; D not certain. The CDR3 consists of 12 residues. The germline CDR1 and CDR2 sequences are SNHLY and FYNNEI. V dropped 4 bases and J dropped 3 bases, with 7 bases sitting between them. This CDR3 reads CASSVVNYEQYF. The CDR3 nucleotides are TGTGCCAGCAGTGTGGTAAACTACGAGCAGTACTTC. The complete variable domain, with remaining parts taken from reference TRBV2 and TRBJ2-7, reads EPEVTQTPSHQVTQMGQEVILRCVPISNHLYFYWYRQILGQKVEFLVSFYNNEISEKSEIFDDQFSVERPDGSNFTLKIRSTKLEDSAMYFCASSVVNYEQYFGPGTRLTVT.

This clonotype has only a few counts. The rearrangement links TRBV20-1 to TRBJ2-1, with TRBD2 matching 7 bases. After removal of 3 bases from V and 0 bases from J, the junction contained 5 bases not matched to a gene. This CDR3 contains 15 residues. From germline, CDR1 is DFQATT and CDR2 SNEGSKA (reference sequence). The CDR3 region is CSARRGTNSYNEQFF. Written as DNA, the CDR3 is TGCAGTGCTAGGCGGGGGACCAACTCCTACAATGAGCAGTTCTTC.

The chain carries TRBV9 and TRBJ2-5, with D possibly TRBD2 on 6 matching bases. TRBJ2-7 matches the DNA end more closely, so the J call is doubtful. Looked up from germline, CDR1 is SGDLS and CDR2 is YYNGEE. The length of the CDR3 is 15 residues. DNA for the CDR3: TGTGCCAGCAGCGTAGGACCTAGCGACCCCTACGAGCAGTACTTC. It specifies CASSVGPSDPYEQYF.

This rearrangement joins TRBV27 to TRBJ1-2; D is ambiguous. The CDR3 has 11 amino acids. CDR1 is MNHEY, CDR2 SMNVEV, per germline (reference sequence). V was cut by 7 bases and J by 10 bases, with 13 bases left in between. The CDR3 spells CASMSGRDYTF. CDR3 coding DNA: TGTGCCAGCATGTCAGGACGCGACTACACCTTC.

This clonotype has more than one count but fewer than ten. The chain has TRBV28 and TRBJ2-3; TRBD2 might be the D (6 bases). V lost 8 bases and J lost 8, with 23 bases in between. The length of the CDR3 is 15 residues. CDR1 and CDR2 (germline): MDHEN, SYDVKM. The CDR3 sequence is CASFGQEHPRGTQYF. The CDR3, as DNA: TGTGCCAGCTTTGGACAAGAGCACCCGCGGGGTACGCAGTATTTT.

This chain uses TRBV5-1 with TRBJ2-5; D tentatively reads TRBD1 or TRBD2 (6 bases each). Trimming took 3 bases from V and 5 from J, leaving 14 bases between them. The CDR3 contains 14 residues. Germline V CDR1 and CDR2: SGHRS, YFSETQ. As DNA, the CDR3 is TGCGCCAGCAGCTCCGGTAGGGGGGACGAGACCCAGTACTTC. Translated: CASSSGRGDETQYF.

V and J are TRBV20-1 and TRBJ2-3, with D uncertain. V lost 0 bases and J lost 0, with 13 bases in between. This CDR3 has 16 amino acids. Looked up from germline, CDR1 is DFQATT and CDR2 is SNEGSKA (reference sequence). CDR3 amino acids: CSARDSVAGSTDTQYF. CDR3 DNA: TGCAGTGCTAGAGATTCGGTGGCAGGAAGCACAGATACGCAGTATTTT.

This chain uses TRBV7-2 with TRBJ2-6; D unclear. This CDR3 has 13 residues. Trimming removed 6 bases at V and 15 bases at J, with 18 bases between. The germline V gene encodes CDR1 SGHTA and CDR2 FQGNSA. CDR3 amino acids: CASSQRPLFALTF. The CDR3 DNA is TGTGCCAGCAGTCAAAGGCCGCTCTTTGCCCTGACTTTC.

On this clonotype itself: Since a much larger clone is just one base distant, this may be a read error. The chain joins TRBV12-3 or TRBV12-4 to TRBJ2-3, with TRBD2 matching over 9 bases. J lost 4 bases, V lost 6 bases, and 5 bases had no gene match. CDR3 length: 14 amino acids. CDR3 amino acids: CASSRTSEADTQYF. CDR3 nucleotides: TGTGCCAGCAGCCGGACTAGCGAGGCAGATACGCAGTATTTT.

The table lists this clonotype with a few counts. The chain has TRBV12-3 or TRBV12-4 and TRBJ2-5, with 8 bases matching TRBD2. V shed 4 bases and J 3 bases; nucleotides not matched to a gene: 4. The CDR3 contains 14 residues. CDR3 sequence (DNA): TGTGCCAGCAGTTCGACTAGCGTCAAAGAGACCCAGTACTTC. Translation gives CASSSTSVKETQYF.

This chain uses TRBV5-1 with TRBJ2-5; 8 nucleotides match TRBD1. Trimming removed 3 bases from V and 4 bases from J; junction bases left unmatched: 11. This CDR3 region has 16 residues. Germline values: CDR1 SGHRS, CDR2 YFSETQ. CDR3 region: CASSSTWTGIGETQYF. Here the CDR3 DNA reads TGCGCCAGCAGCTCAACCTGGACAGGGATAGGAGAGACCCAGTACTTC.

This clonotype showed up just a few times. The gene calls are TRBV3-1 and TRBJ2-1; D perhaps matches TRBD2 (5 bases). CDR3 length: 14 amino acids. The germline V gene has CDR1 LGHDT and CDR2 YNNKEL (reference sequence). The V end was cut by 4 bases, the J end by 4 bases, with 11 bases between. The CDR3 bases are TGTGCCAGCAGCCGCGACGGGGTGTACAATGAGCAGTTCTTC. It specifies CASSRDGVYNEQFF.

The chain employs TRBV2 and TRBJ2-7, with TRBD2 identical over 9 bases. Germline CDR1 reads SNHLY; CDR2 reads FYNNEI. The V segment lost 3 bases and the J segment 0 bases; nucleotides outside the gene matches: 3. The CDR3 totals 15 residues. The CDR3 region is CASSDIAGASYEQYF. The CDR3 DNA is TGTGCCAGCAGTGACATAGCGGGGGCCTCCTACGAGCAGTACTTC.

The gene calls are TRBV6-2 or TRBV6-3 and TRBJ2-7, with TRBD2 matching over 12 bases. This CDR3 comprises 16 residues. Germline V lookup: CDR1 MNHEY, CDR2 SVGEGT. V was pared by 5 bases and J by 1 base, with 6 bases of the junction left unmatched. The CDR3 sequence is CASSGGLAGYSYEQYF. The CDR3 bases are TGTGCCAGCAGTGGAGGACTAGCGGGGTATTCCTACGAGCAGTACTTC.